Sequencing of this T cell receptor (beta chain) was carried out in a study of T cells in Graves' hyperthyroidism and ophthalmopathy. RNA transcripts provided the source from which TCR beta CDR3 regions were amplified. During a first-round RT-PCR of the TCR CDR3, the HTBI primer set was used. TCRdb reanalysed the multiplex PCR reads using MiXCR and keeps one entry per CDR3 protein. The data hold around 520,000 distinct CDR3 sequences, with less than 25% observed a single time. The clonotype comes from a woman in her 30s with Graves' ophthalmopathy. Sample: blood.

Here the CDR3 DNA reads TGCAGCGTGGGGAATATGATGACAGGGCGGGGCTCTGGGGCCAACGTCCTGACTTTC. Protein: CSVGNMMTGRGSGANVLTF. This sequence joins TRBV29-1 and TRBJ2-6, with D possibly TRBD1 on 7 matching bases. Trimming cost V 6 bases and J 0 bases, with 24 bases left between them. The CDR3 loop spans 19 amino acids. The germline gives CDR1 SQVTM, CDR2 ANQGSEA. Full variable domain (missing parts from reference TRBV29-1 and TRBJ2-6): SAVISQKPSRDICQRGTSLTIQCQVDSQVTMMFWYRQQPGQSLTLIATANQGSEATYESGFVIDKFPISRPNLTFSTLTVSNMSPEDSSIYLCSVGNMMTGRGSGANVLTFGAGSRLTVL.